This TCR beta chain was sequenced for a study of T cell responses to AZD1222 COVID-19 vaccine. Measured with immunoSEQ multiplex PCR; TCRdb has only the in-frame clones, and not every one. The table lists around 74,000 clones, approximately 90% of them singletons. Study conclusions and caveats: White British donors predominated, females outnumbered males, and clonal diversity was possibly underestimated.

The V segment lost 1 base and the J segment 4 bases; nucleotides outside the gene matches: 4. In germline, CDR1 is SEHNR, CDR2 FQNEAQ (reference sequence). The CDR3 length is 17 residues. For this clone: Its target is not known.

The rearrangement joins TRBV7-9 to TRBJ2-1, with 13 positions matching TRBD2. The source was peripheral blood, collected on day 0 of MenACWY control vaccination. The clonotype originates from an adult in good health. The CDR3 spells CASSLGGLAGSYNEQFF. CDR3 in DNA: TGTGCCAGCAGCTTAGGGGGACTAGCGGGATCTTACAATGAGCAGTTCTTC.